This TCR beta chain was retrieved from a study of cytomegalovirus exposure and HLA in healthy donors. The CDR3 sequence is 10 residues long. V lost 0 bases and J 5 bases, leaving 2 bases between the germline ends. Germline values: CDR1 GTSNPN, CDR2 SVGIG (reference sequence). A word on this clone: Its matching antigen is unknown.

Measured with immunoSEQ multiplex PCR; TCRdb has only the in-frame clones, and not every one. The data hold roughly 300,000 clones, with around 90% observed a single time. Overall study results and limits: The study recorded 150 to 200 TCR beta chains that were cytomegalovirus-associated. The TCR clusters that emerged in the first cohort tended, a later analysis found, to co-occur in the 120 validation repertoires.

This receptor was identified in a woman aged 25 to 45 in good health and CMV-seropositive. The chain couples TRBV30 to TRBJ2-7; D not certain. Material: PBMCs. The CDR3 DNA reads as TGTGCCTGGAGTGTGGACGAGCAGTACTTC. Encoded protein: CAWSVDEQYF.